This TCR beta chain emerged from a study of graft-versus-host responses after intestinal transplantation. Looking at the study overall: Multivisceral, liver-intestinal, or isolated intestinal grafts went to recipients. Each patient got anti-thymocyte globulin induction, then tacrolimus and steroids for three to four years. General study findings and limits: Within the allografts of patients who had graft-donor T cell macrochimerism, graft-versus-host to host-versus-graft clonal ratios were high.

Generated by immunoSEQ multiplex PCR, the TCRdb table keeps only in-frame clones and is missing some. The table records more than 75,000 clones, 80% to 95% of them present only once. About this clone: Its antigen remains unknown.

Trimming shortened V by 6 bases and J by 1 base, and 15 bases separated the two germline ends. The CDR3 sequence is 15 residues long. Germline V gives CDR1 MDHEN, CDR2 SYDVKM. The sequencing here drew on unstimulated CD4+ T cells sorted from spleen or lymph node cells, taken before transplant. The genes are TRBV28 and TRBJ1-2; D ambiguous. This sequence originates from a human donor who was the organ donor for an intestinal transplant. The CDR3 nucleotides read TGTGCCAGCAGAAAAGAGGGCAGATTTAACTATGGCTACACCTTC. Protein product: CASRKEGRFNYGYTF.